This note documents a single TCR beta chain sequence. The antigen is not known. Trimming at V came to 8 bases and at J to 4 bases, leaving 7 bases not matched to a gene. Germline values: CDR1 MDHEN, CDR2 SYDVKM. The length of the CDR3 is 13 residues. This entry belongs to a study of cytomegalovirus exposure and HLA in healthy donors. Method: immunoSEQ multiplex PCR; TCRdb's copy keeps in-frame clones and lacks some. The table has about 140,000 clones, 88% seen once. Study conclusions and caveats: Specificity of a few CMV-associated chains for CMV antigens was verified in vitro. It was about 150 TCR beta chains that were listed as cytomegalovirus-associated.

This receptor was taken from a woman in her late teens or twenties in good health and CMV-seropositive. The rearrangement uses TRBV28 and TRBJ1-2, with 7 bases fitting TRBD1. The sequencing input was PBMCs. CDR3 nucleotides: TGTGCCAGCGCCCCCCCAGGGGGCTATGGCTACACCTTC. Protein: CASAPPGGYGYTF.